The entry below describes one TCR beta chain. Its antigen remains unidentified. Base-call qualities are not available, and no considerably larger clone is one nucleotide away. This entry belongs to a study of blood T cell repertoires in COVID-19 (dated by TCRdb to the early 2020s). Regarding the study in general: Samples covering the acute and convalescent phases of COVID-19 were provided by collaborators in the United States, Italy and Spain. The material from the prospective study consisted of cDNA or gDNA derived from T cells, B-cell-depleted T cells, or PBMCs. Deeply sampled blood TCRbeta repertoires from subjects exposed to, actively infected with, or recovered from COVID-19 were included in the dataset. A freely available public database, intended as a resource for researchers studying the immune response to SARS-CoV-2, is where the repertoires were released. Samples were obtained from the ongoing ImmuneRACE study (first 160 participants) and from roughly 1,300 subjects provided by 6 global collaborators. Nearly every sample came with metadata listing a de-identified subject ID, COVID-19 status, age in years and sex. Where available, HLA class I and class II types were obtained from metadata supplied by the sample provider rather than from assay-based typing.

The immunoSEQ Assay, a bias-controlled multiplex PCR, was used to amplify TCRbeta CDR3 regions from genomic DNA. The authors' pipeline ran thus. Nucleated cell counts per sample were estimated from amplification of reference gene primers within the assay. To quantify the absolute abundance of each unique TCRbeta CDR3 rearrangement, sequence reads were collapsed and filtered. For each sample, productive Simpson clonality was calculated as the square root of Simpson's diversity index over productive rearrangements. Not all clones reach the TCRdb copy of this immuneACCESS table, which keeps in-frame sequences only. Checked studies attribute under half of the gap to unresolved V genes and leave the rest unexplained. The DNA gave D and trimming, while V, J and clone size come from that table. In all, the sample holds about 120,000 clones, and 70% to 85% of those were seen once. Jointly, the top ten make up roughly 7.1% of the sample.

The collaborating institutions used their own protocols to collect whole blood in K2EDTA tubes. Collaborator samples were shipped for TCRbeta analysis as frozen whole blood, isolated PBMCs, or DNA extracted from either sample type. Relative to germline, V is missing 4 bases and J is missing 7 bases, with 9 bases of the junction outside any gene match. CDR1 and CDR2 (MDHEN, SYDVKM) derive from the germline V gene. The CDR3 runs 14 amino acids, cysteine and phenylalanine included. Left in the record is the CDR3 DNA by itself, 42 bases read in frame from the first base. Findings and caveats that apply to the study as a whole: The amount of clinical and demographic metadata varied by source and participant and was provided uncurated.

The chain couples TRBV28 to TRBJ1-2; 7 central bases correspond to TRBD1. The clonotype comes from a man aged 70-80 years with active or convalescent COVID-19. Sequenced: peripheral blood. The CDR3 is CASSSPDRAGGYTF. The nucleotide sequence reads TGTGCCAGCAGTTCCCCCGACAGGGCTGGTGGCTACACCTTC.